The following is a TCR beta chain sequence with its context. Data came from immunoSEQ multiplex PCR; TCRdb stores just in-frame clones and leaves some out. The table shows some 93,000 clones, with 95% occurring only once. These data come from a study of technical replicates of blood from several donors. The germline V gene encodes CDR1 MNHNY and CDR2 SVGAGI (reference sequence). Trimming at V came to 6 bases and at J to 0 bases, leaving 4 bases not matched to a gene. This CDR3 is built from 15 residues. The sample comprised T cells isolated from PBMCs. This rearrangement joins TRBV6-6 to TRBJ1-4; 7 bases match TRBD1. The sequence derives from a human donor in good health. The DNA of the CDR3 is TGTGCCAGCAGCCGCGGGACAGCAACTAATGAAAAACTGTTTTTT. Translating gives CASSRGTATNEKLFF.